Many counts were recorded for the clone carrying this T cell receptor beta chain. These data come from a study of T cells in Graves' hyperthyroidism and ophthalmopathy. The CDR3 has 15 residues. After removal of 7 bases from V and 4 bases from J, the junction contained 4 bases not matched to a gene. The CDR3 regions of TCR beta were amplified from RNA transcripts. TCR CDR3 regions were first amplified by RT-PCR with HTBI primers. In TCRdb, the multiplex PCR reads were re-called with MiXCR into one record per CDR3 protein. The profile covers 610,000 or so distinct CDR3 sequences, with about half appearing a single time and around 8% taken by the ten largest.

The clonotype comes from a woman in her late teens or twenties with Graves' hyperthyroidism. The J gene is TRBJ2-5, the V gene TRBV12-3 or TRBV12-4, with TRBD2 identical over 15 bases. Sequencing was carried out using peripheral blood or thyroid tissue (not recorded which). Here the CDR3 DNA reads TGTGCCAGCACCTTGGGACTAGCGGGAGGAGAGACCCAGTACTTC. Translating gives CASTLGLAGGETQYF.